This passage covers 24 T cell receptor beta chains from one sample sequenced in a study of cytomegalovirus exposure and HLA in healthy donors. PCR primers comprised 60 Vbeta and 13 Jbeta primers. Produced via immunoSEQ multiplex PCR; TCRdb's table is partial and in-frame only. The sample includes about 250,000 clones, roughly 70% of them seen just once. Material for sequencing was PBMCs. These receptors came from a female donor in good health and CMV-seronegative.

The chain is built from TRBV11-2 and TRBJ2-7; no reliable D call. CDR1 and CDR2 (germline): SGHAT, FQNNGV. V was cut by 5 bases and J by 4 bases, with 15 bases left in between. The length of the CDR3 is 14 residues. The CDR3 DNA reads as TGTGCCAGCAGCCAATTACCCCAGGTTTACGAGCAGTACTTC. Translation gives CASSQLPQVYEQYF.

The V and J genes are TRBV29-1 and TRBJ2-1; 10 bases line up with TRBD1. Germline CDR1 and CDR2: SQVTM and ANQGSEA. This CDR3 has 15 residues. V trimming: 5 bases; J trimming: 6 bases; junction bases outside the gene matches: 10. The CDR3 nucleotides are TGCAGCGTTTTCCGGGACAGGGGTGATCGCAATGAGCAGTTCTTC. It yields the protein CSVFRDRGDRNEQFF.

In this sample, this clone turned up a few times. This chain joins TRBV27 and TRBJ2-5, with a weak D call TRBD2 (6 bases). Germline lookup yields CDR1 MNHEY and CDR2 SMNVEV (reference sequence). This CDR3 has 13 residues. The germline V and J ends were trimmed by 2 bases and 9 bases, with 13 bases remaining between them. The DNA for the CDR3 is TGTGCCAGCAGTTTAGCGGGACCCCCGGCCCAGTACTTC. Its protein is CASSLAGPPAQYF.

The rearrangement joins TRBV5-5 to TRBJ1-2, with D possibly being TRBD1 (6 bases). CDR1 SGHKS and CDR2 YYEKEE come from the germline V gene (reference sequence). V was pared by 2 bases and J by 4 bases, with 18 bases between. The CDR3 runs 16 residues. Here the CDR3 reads CASSLTPQGNIYGYTF. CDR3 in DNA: TGTGCCAGCAGCTTAACCCCCCAGGGGAATATCTATGGCTACACCTTC.

CDR3 DNA sequence: TGTGCCAGCAGCTTAAGGGGTAGCGGGAGTTTAGGCAATGAGCAGTTCTTC. Protein sequence: CASSLRGSGSLGNEQFF. The chain has TRBV7-2 and TRBJ2-1, with 9 bases fitting TRBD2. In germline, CDR1 is SGHTA, CDR2 FQGNSA. The CDR3 is 17 amino acids. V shed 2 bases, J shed 6 bases, and the junction held 11 bases outside the gene matches.

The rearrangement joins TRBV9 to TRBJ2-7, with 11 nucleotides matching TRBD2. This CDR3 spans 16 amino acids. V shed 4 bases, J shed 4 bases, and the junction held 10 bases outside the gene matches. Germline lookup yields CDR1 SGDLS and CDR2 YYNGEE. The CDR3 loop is CASSPTTSGMRYEQYF. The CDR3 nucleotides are TGTGCCAGCAGCCCCACGACTAGCGGGATGAGGTACGAGCAGTACTTC.

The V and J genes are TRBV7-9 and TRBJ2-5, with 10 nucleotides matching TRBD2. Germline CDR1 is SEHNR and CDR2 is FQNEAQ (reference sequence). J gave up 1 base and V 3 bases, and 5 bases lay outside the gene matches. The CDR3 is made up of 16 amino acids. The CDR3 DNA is TGTGCCAGCAGCTTGCCACTAGCGGGATTCCAAGAGACCCAGTACTTC. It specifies CASSLPLAGFQETQYF.

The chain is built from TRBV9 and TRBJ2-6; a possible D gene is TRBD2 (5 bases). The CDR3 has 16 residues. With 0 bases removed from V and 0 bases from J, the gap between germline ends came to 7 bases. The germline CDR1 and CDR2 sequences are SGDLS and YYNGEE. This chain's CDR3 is CASSVASSSGANVLTF. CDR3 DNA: TGTGCCAGCAGCGTAGCTAGCAGCTCTGGGGCCAACGTCCTGACTTTC.

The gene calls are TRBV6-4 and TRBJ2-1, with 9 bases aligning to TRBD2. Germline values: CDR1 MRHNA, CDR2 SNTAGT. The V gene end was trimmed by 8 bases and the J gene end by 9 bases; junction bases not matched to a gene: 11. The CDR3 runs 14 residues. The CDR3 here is CASSPLAGLGEQFF. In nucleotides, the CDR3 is TGTGCCAGCTCCCCTCTAGCGGGGCTCGGTGAGCAGTTCTTC.

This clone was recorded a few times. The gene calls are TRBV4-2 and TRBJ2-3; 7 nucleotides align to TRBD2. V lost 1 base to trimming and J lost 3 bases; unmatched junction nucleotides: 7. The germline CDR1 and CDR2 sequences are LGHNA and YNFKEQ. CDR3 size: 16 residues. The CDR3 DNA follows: TGTGCCAGCAGCCAAGGGACGGGAGGAGGAACAGATACGCAGTATTTT. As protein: CASSQGTGGGTDTQYF.

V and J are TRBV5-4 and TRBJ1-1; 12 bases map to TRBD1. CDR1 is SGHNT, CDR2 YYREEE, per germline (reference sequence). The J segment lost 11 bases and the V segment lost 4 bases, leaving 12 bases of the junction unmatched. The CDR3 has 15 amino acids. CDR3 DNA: TGTGCCAGCAGCCCGGGGACAGGGGGCGCGGTGGAGGCTTTCTTT. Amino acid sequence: CASSPGTGGAVEAFF.

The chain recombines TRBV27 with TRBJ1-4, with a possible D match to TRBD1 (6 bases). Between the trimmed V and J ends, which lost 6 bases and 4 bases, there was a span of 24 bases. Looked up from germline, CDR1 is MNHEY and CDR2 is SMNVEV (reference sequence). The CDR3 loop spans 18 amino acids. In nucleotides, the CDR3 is TGTGCCAGCAGCCTCCCGGGACAAGAGGCGGTCCTTAATGAAAAACTGTTTTTT. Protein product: CASSLPGQEAVLNEKLFF.

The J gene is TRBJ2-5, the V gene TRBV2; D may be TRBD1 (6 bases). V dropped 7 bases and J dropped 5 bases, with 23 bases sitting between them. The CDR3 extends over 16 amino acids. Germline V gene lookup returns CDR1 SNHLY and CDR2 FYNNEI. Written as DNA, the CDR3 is TGTGCCAGCACCGCCATGGGACACTCTTTGACGGAGACCCAGTACTTC. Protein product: CASTAMGHSLTETQYF.

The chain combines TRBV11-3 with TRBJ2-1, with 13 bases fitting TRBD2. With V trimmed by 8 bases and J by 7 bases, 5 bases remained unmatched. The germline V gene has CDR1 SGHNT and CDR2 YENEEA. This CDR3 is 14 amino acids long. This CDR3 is CASVLAGGRNEQFF. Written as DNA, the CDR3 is TGTGCCAGCGTACTAGCGGGAGGGAGGAATGAGCAGTTCTTC.

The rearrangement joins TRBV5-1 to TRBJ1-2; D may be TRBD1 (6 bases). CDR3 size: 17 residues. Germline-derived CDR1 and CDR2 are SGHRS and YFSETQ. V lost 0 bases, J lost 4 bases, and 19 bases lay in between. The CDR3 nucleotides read TGCGCCAGCAGCTTGGGCCCGGGGGGCTCCGATCTCTATGGCTACACCTTC. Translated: CASSLGPGGSDLYGYTF.

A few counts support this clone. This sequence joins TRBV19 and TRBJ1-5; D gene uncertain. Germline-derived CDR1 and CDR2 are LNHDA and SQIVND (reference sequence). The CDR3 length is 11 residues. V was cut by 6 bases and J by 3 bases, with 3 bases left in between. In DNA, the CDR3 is TGTGCCAGTAGCTCCAATCAGCCCCAGCATTTT. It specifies CASSSNQPQHF.

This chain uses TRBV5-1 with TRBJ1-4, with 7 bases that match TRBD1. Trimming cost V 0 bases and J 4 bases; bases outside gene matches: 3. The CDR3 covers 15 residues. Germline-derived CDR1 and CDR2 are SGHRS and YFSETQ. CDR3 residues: CASSLGGGGNEKLFF. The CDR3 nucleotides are TGCGCCAGCAGCTTGGGAGGGGGCGGTAATGAAAAACTGTTTTTT.

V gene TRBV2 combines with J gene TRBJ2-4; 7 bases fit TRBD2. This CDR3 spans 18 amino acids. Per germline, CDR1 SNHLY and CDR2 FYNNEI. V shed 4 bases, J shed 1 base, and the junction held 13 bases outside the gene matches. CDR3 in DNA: TGTGCCAGCAGTGTGGGTCAGGGTGGGGGGGGTGCCAAAAACATTCAGTACTTC. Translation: CASSVGQGGGGAKNIQYF.

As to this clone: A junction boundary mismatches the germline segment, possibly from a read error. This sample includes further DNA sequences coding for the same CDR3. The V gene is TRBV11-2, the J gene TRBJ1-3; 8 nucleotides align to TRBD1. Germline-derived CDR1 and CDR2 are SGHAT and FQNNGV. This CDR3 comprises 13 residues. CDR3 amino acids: CASSIRQGSTIYF. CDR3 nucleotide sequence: TGCGCCAGCAGCATTCGACAGGGGAGCACCATATATTTT.

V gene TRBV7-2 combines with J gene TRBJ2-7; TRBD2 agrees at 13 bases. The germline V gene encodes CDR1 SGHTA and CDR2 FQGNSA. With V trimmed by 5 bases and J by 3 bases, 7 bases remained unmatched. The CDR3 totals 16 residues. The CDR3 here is CASSPGLAGLYYEQYF. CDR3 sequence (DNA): TGTGCCAGCAGCCCGGGACTAGCGGGACTCTACTACGAGCAGTACTTC.

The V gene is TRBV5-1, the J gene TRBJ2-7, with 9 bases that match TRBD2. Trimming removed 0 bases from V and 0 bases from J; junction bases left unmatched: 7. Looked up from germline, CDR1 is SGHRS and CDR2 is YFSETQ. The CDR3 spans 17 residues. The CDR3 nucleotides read TGCGCCAGCAGCTTGGAGCCCGCGGGAGGGTTCTCCTACGAGCAGTACTTC. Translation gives CASSLEPAGGFSYEQYF.

This chain's CDR3 is CASSTTGQRQFF. The CDR3 DNA reads TGTGCCAGCAGCACGACAGGACAGCGCCAGTTCTTC. V gene TRBV13 combines with J gene TRBJ2-1; possibly TRBD1 for D (6 bases). The length of the CDR3 is 12 residues. Trimming cost V 5 bases and J 13 bases, with 15 bases left between them. From germline, CDR1 is PRHDT and CDR2 FYEKMQ (reference sequence).

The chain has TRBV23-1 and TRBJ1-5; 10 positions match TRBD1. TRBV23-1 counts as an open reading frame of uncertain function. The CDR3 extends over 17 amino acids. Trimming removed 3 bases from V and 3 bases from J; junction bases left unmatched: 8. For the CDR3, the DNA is TGCGCCAGCAGTCATCCCGGGACAGGGGACCACAATCAGCCCCAGCATTTT. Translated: CASSHPGTGDHNQPQHF.

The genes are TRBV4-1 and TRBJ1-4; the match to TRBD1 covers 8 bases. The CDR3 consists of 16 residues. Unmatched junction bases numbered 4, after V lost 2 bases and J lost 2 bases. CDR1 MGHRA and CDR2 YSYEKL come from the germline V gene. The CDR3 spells CASSQQGAGTNEKLFF. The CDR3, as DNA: TGCGCCAGCAGCCAACAGGGGGCCGGGACTAATGAAAAACTGTTTTTT.